This T cell receptor (beta chain) was found in a study of cytomegalovirus exposure and HLA in healthy donors. The table lists this clone with a few counts. Its antigen is undetermined. Germline V gives CDR1 SNHLY, CDR2 FYNNEI. CDR3 length: 14 amino acids. The V and J ends lost 6 bases and 5 bases, in that order; junction bases with no gene match: 6. The study ran its PCR with 60 Vbeta and 13 Jbeta primers. Generated by immunoSEQ multiplex PCR, the TCRdb table keeps only in-frame clones and is missing some. The table has roughly 180,000 clones, roughly 9.5% seen once; the top ten hold approximately 1.4%. Study-wide results and limits: TCR beta V- and J-gene trimming was later associated with a missense DCLRE1C variant. In vitro, three CMV-associated chains proved specific for CMV antigens. One later analysis reportedly identified an Asian-associated ancestry cluster that showed fewer N-insertions than the roughly 700-donor mean.

This chain joins TRBV2 and TRBJ2-2; TRBD1 agrees at 7 bases. The receptor's source is a woman in her 30s in good health and CMV-seropositive. Sequencing used PBMCs. CDR3 DNA: TGTGCCAGCAGAGGGACAGACCGAACCGGGGAGCTGTTTTTT. Translation gives CASRGTDRTGELFF.